What follows are 7 T cell receptor beta chains derived from one specimen sequenced in a study of blood T cell repertoires in COVID-19. Measured with immunoSEQ multiplex PCR; TCRdb has only the in-frame clones, and not every one. Of 170,000 or so clones in the sample, approximately 84% are singletons; the top ten hold approximately 6.5%. The sequenced sample was PBMCs or T cells enriched from blood (not recorded which). Every receptor here comes from a woman aged 45-65 years who had recovered from COVID-19.

This clone came up once. The rearrangement uses TRBV30 and TRBJ2-5; weak D call: TRBD1 (5 bases). V was clipped by 1 base and J by 5 bases, with 14 bases between them. From germline, CDR1 is GTSNPN and CDR2 SVGIG (reference sequence). There are 14 residues in the CDR3. In DNA form, the CDR3 reads TGTGCCTGGAGTGCCGGAAGGGGAAGGGAGACCCAGTACTTC. Protein: CAWSAGRGRETQYF.

The chain employs TRBV10-1 and TRBJ2-1; 9 positions match TRBD2. The CDR3 spans 15 residues. The germline CDR1 and CDR2 sequences are WNHNN and SYGVQD (reference sequence). V was pared by 5 bases and J by 5 bases, with 7 bases of the junction left unmatched. This CDR3 reads CASSPGLARDNEQFF. CDR3 DNA: TGCGCCAGCAGTCCGGGACTAGCAAGGGACAATGAGCAGTTCTTC.

A word on this clone: This CDR3 is also generated by other DNA sequences in the sample. The V and J genes are TRBV5-1 and TRBJ1-2, with 7 nucleotides matching TRBD1. CDR3 length equals 14 residues. J lost 0 bases, V lost 4 bases, and 3 bases had no gene match. The germline V gene has CDR1 SGHRS and CDR2 YFSETQ. The CDR3, as DNA: TGCGCCAGCAGCCCAGACAGGGCTAACTATGGCTACACCTTC. Translation gives CASSPDRANYGYTF.

This clone showed up just once. V gene TRBV6-4 combines with J gene TRBJ2-2; perhaps TRBD1 as D (6 bases). This CDR3 is 14 amino acids long. Germline loops: CDR1 MRHNA, CDR2 SNTAGT. Trimming pared 4 bases from V and 3 bases from J, leaving 9 bases between. CDR3 DNA: TGTGCCAGCAGTGCTAGACAGGACACCGGGGAGCTGTTTTTT. It yields the protein CASSARQDTGELFF.

This clone was picked up many times. The rearrangement joins TRBV7-9 to TRBJ2-5, with 7 bases aligning to TRBD2. The CDR3 totals 15 residues. Trimming cost V 3 bases and J 9 bases; bases outside gene matches: 13. Germline CDR1 is SEHNR and CDR2 is FQNEAQ (reference sequence). The CDR3 is CASSLGGTRGGAQYF. The CDR3, as DNA: TGTGCCAGCAGCTTGGGAGGGACCCGTGGGGGAGCCCAGTACTTC.

This chain uses TRBV11-2 with TRBJ2-7; TRBD2 aligns across 12 bases. The CDR3 totals 14 residues. The V gene end was trimmed by 4 bases and the J gene end by 4 bases; junction bases not matched to a gene: 2. Germline V gene lookup returns CDR1 SGHAT and CDR2 FQNNGV. The CDR3 protein is CASSSGTSGYEQYF. DNA of the CDR3: TGTGCCAGCAGCTCCGGGACTAGCGGGTACGAGCAGTACTTC. Full variable domain (rest looked up from reference TRBV11-2 and TRBJ2-7): EAGVAQSPRYKIIEKRQSVAFWCNPISGHATLYWYQQILGQGPKLLIQFQNNGVVDDSQLPKDRFSAERLKGVDSTLKIQPAKLEDSAVYLCASSSGTSGYEQYFGPGTRLTVT.

This chain connects TRBV5-8 to TRBJ1-6; perhaps TRBD1 as D (5 bases). The CDR3 extends over 12 amino acids. V was trimmed by 3 bases and J by 9 bases, leaving 7 bases between them. CDR1 is SGHTS, CDR2 YDEGEE, per germline. CDR3 amino acids: CASSWGGSPLHF. CDR3 sequence (DNA): TGTGCCAGCAGCTGGGGGGGTTCACCCCTCCACTTT.